The 7 T cell receptor beta chains in this list originate from one sample, sequenced in a study of T cell responses to AZD1222 COVID-19 vaccine. Method: immunoSEQ multiplex PCR; TCRdb's copy keeps in-frame clones and lacks some. Of around 88,000 clones in the sample, about nine tenths are singletons; the top ten hold 2.8%. Material: peripheral blood, obtained on day 0 of MenACWY control vaccination. These receptors were obtained from an adult in good health.

The rearrangement uses TRBV7-9 and TRBJ1-1; weak D call: TRBD1 (6 bases). This CDR3 comprises 15 residues. V was cut by 3 bases and J by 5 bases, with 16 bases left in between. CDR1 is SEHNR and CDR2 is FQNEAQ in the germline V gene (reference sequence). CDR3: CASSLGGGRGTEAFF. Here the CDR3 DNA reads TGTGCCAGCAGCTTGGGCGGGGGGCGAGGGACTGAAGCTTTCTTT.

This clone was recorded only once. The chain employs TRBV28 and TRBJ1-5, with 8 bases aligning to TRBD1. The germline V gene has CDR1 MDHEN and CDR2 SYDVKM. The V and J ends lost 10 bases and 5 bases, in that order; junction bases with no gene match: 7. The CDR3 spans 13 residues. The CDR3 nucleotides read TGTGCCATCGCAGGGGGCGAAGATCAGCCCCAGCATTTT. This sequence encodes CAIAGGEDQPQHF.

The chain combines TRBV6-5 with TRBJ2-3; 11 bases fit TRBD2. V shed 4 bases, J shed 4 bases, and the junction held 7 bases outside the gene matches. CDR3 length equals 16 residues. Germline V CDR1 and CDR2: MNHEY, SVGAGI. The CDR3 here is CASSLKLAGEPDTQYF. For the CDR3, the DNA is TGTGCCAGCAGTTTGAAACTAGCGGGGGAACCAGATACGCAGTATTTT.

The chain recombines TRBV7-2 with TRBJ1-3; D gene uncertain. The CDR3 extends over 14 amino acids. Germline V gene lookup returns CDR1 SGHTA and CDR2 FQGNSA. Trimming removed 5 bases at V and 0 bases at J, with 8 bases between. Here the CDR3 reads CASSPADSGNTIYF. The CDR3 DNA reads TGTGCCAGCAGCCCAGCGGACTCTGGAAACACCATATATTTT.

V gene TRBV15 combines with J gene TRBJ2-5; the D is unclear. The CDR3 length is 11 residues. CDR1 and CDR2 (germline): LNHNV, YYDKDF (reference sequence). The ends were cut back, 3 bases at V and 3 bases at J, with 2 bases in the middle. DNA for the CDR3: TGTGCCACCAGCAGTAAAGAGACCCAGTACTTC. Translation: CATSSKETQYF.

CDR3 in DNA: TGTGCCAGCAGCTCCGGGACAGCTAACTATGGCTACACCTTC. Amino acid sequence: CASSSGTANYGYTF. The chain has TRBV5-4 and TRBJ1-2, with 7 bases aligning to TRBD1. There are 14 residues in the CDR3. Per the germline V gene, CDR1 is SGHNT and CDR2 is YYREEE (reference sequence). V lost 3 bases and J lost 0; bases outside the gene matches: 2.

The chain couples TRBV27 to TRBJ2-6, with D unclear. V was trimmed by 1 base and J by 2 bases, leaving 6 bases between them. This CDR3 has 15 amino acids. Germline CDR1 and CDR2: MNHEY and SMNVEV (reference sequence). The CDR3 bases are TGTGCCAGCAGTTTATTGGCAACTGGGGCCAACGTCCTGACTTTC. This encodes CASSLLATGANVLTF.